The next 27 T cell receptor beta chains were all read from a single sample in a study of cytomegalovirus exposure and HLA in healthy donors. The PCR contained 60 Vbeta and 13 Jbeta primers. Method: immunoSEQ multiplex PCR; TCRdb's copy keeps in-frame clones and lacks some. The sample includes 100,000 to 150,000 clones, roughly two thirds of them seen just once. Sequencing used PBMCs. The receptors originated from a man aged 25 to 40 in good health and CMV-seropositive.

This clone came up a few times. The CDR3 loop is CASSYSVSSGNTIYF. The CDR3, as DNA: TGTGCCAGCAGTTACTCGGTTAGCAGCGGAAACACCATATATTTT. This chain connects TRBV6-5 to TRBJ1-3, with D unresolved. Deletions cut 0 bases from V and 4 bases from J, with 10 bases between. Germline CDR1 MNHEY, CDR2 SVGAGI. This CDR3 contains 15 residues.

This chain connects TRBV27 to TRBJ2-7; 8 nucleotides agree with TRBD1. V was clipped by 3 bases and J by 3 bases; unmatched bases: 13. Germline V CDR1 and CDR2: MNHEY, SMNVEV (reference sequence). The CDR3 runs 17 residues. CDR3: CASSLRGATGAHYEQYF. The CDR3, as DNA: TGTGCCAGCAGTTTGAGGGGCGCGACAGGGGCGCACTACGAGCAGTACTTC.

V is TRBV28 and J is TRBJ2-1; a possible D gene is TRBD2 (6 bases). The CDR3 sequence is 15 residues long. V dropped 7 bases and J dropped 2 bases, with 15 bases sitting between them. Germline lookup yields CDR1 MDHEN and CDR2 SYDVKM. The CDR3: CASTWGSGPYNEQFF. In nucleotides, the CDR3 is TGTGCCAGCACCTGGGGTAGCGGCCCCTACAATGAGCAGTTCTTC.

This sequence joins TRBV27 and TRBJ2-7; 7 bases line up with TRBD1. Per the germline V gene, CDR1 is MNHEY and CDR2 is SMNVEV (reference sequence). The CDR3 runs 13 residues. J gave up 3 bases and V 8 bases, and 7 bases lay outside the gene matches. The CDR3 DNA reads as TGTGCCAGCCGGGACAGTGACCTCTACGAGCAGTACTTC. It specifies CASRDSDLYEQYF.

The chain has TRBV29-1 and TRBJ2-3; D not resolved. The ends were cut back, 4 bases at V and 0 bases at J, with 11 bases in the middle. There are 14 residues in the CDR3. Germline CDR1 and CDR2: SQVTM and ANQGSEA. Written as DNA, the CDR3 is TGCAGCGTTGCTGGCGGAGCGAGCACAGATACGCAGTATTTT. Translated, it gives CSVAGGASTDTQYF.

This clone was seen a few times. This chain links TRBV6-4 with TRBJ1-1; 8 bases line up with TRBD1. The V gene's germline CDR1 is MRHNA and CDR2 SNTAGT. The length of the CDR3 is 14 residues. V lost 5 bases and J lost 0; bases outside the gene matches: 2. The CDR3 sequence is CASSQTGVNTEAFF. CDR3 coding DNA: TGTGCCAGCAGTCAGACAGGGGTGAACACTGAAGCTTTCTTT.

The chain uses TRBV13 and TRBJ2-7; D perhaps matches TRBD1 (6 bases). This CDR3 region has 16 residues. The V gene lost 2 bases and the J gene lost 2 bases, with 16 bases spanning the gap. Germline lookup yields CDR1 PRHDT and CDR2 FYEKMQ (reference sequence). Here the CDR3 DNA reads TGTGCCAGCAGCTTAAGGTTCACAGGGCCTCCCTACGAGCAGTACTTC. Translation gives CASSLRFTGPPYEQYF.

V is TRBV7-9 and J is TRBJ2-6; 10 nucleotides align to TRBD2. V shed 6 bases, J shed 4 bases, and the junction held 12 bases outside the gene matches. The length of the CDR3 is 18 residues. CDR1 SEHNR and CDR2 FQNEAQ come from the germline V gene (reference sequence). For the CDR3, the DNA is TGTGCCAGCAGGGGTGGGCTAGCGGGAGCCGCAGGGGCCAACGTCCTGACTTTC. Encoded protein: CASRGGLAGAAGANVLTF.

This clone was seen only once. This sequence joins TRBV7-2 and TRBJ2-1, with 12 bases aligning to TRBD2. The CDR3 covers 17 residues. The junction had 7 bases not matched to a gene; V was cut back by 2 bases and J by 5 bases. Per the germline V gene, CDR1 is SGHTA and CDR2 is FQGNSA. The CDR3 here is CASSLRQSSGRDNEQFF. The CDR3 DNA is TGTGCCAGCAGCTTACGGCAGTCTAGCGGGAGGGACAATGAGCAGTTCTTC.

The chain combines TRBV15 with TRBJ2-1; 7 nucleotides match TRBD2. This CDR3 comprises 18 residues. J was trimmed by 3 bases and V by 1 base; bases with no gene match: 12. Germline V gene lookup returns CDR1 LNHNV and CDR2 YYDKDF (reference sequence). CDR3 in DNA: TGTGCCACCAGCAGAGGAGAGGCCCTCCGGGACTACTACAATGAGCAGTTCTTC. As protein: CATSRGEALRDYYNEQFF.

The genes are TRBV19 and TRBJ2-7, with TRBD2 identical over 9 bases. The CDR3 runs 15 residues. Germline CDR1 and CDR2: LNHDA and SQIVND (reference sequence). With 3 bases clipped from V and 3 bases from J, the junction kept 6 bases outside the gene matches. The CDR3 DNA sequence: TGTGCCAGTAGTATTGGGCTAGCGGGACTCTACGAGCAGTACTTC. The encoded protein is CASSIGLAGLYEQYF.

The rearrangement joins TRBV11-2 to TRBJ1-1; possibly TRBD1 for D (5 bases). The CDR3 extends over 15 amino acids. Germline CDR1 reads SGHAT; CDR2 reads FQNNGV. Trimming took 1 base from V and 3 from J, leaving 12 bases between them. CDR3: CASSLVSGLHTEAFF. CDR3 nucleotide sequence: TGTGCCAGCAGCTTAGTTTCAGGGTTGCACACTGAAGCTTTCTTT.

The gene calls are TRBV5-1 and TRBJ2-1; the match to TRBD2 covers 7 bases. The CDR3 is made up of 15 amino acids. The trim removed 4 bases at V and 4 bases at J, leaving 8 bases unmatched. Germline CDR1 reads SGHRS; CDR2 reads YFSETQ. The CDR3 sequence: CASSQGASGYNEQFF. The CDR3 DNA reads TGCGCCAGCAGCCAAGGGGCTAGCGGTTACAATGAGCAGTTCTTC.

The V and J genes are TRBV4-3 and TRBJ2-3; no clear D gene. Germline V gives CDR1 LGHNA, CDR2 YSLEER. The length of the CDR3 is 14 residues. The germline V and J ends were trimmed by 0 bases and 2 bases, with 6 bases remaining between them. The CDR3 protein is CASSQERATDTQYF. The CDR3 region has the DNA TGCGCCAGCAGCCAAGAGCGTGCCACAGATACGCAGTATTTT.

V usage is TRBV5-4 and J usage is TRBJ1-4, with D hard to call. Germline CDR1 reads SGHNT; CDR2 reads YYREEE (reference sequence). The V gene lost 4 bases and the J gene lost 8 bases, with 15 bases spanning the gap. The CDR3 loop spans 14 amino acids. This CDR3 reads CASSAQPGREKLFF. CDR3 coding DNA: TGTGCCAGCAGCGCCCAACCGGGAAGGGAAAAACTGTTTTTT.

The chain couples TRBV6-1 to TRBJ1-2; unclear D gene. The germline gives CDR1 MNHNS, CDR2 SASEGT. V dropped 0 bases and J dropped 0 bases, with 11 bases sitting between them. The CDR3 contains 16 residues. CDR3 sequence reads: CASSEARGGPNYGYTF. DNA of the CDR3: TGTGCCAGCAGTGAAGCGCGGGGAGGACCTAACTATGGCTACACCTTC.

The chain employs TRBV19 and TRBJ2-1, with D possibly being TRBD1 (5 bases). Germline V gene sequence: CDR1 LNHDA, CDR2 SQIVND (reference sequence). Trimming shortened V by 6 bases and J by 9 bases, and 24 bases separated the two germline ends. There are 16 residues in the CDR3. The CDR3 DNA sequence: TGTGCCAGTAGAGTCGCTGGACAAGGCCTAGAAATTGAGCAGTTCTTC. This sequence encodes CASRVAGQGLEIEQFF.

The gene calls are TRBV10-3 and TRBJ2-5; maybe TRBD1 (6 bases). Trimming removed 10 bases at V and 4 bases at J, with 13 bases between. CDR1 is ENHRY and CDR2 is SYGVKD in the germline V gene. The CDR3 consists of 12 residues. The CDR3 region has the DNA TGTGCCACCAGGACAGAAGCAGAGACCCAGTACTTC. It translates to CATRTEAETQYF.

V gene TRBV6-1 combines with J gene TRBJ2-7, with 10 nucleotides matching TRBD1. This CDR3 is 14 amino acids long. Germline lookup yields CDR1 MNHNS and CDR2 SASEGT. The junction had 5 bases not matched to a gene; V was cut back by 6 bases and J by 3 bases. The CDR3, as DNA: TGTGCCAGCAGCCTGAGGACAGGGGGCTACGAGCAGTACTTC. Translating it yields CASSLRTGGYEQYF.

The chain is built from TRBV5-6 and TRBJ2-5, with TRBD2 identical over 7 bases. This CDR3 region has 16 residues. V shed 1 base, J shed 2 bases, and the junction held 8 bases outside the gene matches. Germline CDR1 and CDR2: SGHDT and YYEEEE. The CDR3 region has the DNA TGTGCCAGCAGCTTGCTGTCGGTAGCGGGTCAAGAGACCCAGTACTTC. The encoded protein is CASSLLSVAGQETQYF.

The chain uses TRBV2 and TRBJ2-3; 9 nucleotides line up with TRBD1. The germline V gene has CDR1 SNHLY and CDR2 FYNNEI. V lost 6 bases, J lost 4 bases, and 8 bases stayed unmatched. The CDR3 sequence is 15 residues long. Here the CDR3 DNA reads TGTGCCAGCAGGGGGGGACAGGGAAGGTCAGATACGCAGTATTTT. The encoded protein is CASRGGQGRSDTQYF.

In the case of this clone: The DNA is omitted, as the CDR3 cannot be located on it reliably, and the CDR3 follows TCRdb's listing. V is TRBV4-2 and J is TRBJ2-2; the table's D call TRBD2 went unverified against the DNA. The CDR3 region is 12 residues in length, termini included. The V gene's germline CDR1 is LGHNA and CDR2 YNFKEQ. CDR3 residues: CASSRRAGELFF.

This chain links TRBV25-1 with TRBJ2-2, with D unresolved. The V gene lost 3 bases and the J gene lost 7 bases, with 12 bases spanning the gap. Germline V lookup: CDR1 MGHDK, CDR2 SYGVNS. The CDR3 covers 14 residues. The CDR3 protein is CASSDSTVVGELFF. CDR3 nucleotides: TGTGCCAGCAGTGATTCTACAGTTGTCGGGGAGCTGTTTTTT.

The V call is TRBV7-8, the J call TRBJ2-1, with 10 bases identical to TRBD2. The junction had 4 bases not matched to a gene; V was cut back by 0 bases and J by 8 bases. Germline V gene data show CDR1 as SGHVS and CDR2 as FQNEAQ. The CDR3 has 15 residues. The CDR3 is CASSLAHTSGDEQFF. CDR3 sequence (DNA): TGTGCCAGCAGCTTAGCGCATACTAGCGGGGATGAGCAGTTCTTC.

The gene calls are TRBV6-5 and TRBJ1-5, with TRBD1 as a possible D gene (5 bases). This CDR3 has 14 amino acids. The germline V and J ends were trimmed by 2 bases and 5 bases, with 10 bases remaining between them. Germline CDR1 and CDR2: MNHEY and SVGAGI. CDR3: CASSYVSGDQPQHF. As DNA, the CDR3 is TGTGCCAGCAGTTACGTATCGGGGGATCAGCCCCAGCATTTT.

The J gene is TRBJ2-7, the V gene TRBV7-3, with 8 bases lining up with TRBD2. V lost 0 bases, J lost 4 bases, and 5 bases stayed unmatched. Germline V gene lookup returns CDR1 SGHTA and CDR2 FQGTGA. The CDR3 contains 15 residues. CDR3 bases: TGTGCCAGCAGCTTAACGGGGAGCGGGAGATACGAGCAGTACTTC. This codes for CASSLTGSGRYEQYF.

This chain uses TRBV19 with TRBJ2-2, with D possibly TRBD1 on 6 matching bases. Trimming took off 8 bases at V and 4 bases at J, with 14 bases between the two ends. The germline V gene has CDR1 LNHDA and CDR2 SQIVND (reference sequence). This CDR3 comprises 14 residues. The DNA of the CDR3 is TGTGCCAGTGCCGTGGGGGCTCGCACCGGGGAGCTGTTTTTT. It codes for CASAVGARTGELFF.